This T cell receptor (beta chain) was sequenced during a study of Graves' ophthalmopathy and Graves' hyperthyroidism. Study summary: Sampling took place at initial diagnosis, with peripheral blood obtained before any treatment.

Study-wide findings and caveats: Most expanded clonotypes in thyroid above 0.001 frequency also showed up in blood.

The V end was cut by 6 bases, the J end by 6 bases, with 21 bases between. CDR3 size: 15 residues. RNA transcripts were the source from which TCR beta CDR3 regions were amplified. Amplification began with first-round RT-PCR using HTBI primers, then second-round multiplex PCR was performed. TCRdb passed the multiplex PCR reads through MiXCR, listing each CDR3 protein once. The sample holds just over 600,000 distinct CDR3 sequences; 22% are singletons and the top ten take 7.1%. This clonotype was seen repeatedly, ten times or more. What it binds is not known. Ophthalmopathy absent within 18 months of follow-up marked hyperthyroidism as stable.

Sequences were obtained from peripheral blood. This chain links TRBV12-3 or TRBV12-4 with TRBJ2-7; D possibly corresponds to TRBD2 (6 bases). The origin of this receptor is a woman younger than 35 with stable Graves' hyperthyroidism. Some clones in this sample may be carry-over from other donors' samples. As DNA, the CDR3 is TGTGCCAGCAGGGGGAGGTCGGGAAGATGGAGCGAGCAGTACTTC. Protein: CASRGRSGRWSEQYF.